This TCR beta chain derives from a study of blood T cells in healthy people across ages. Many counts were recorded for this clonotype. The CDR3 is 15 residues long. In germline, CDR1 is MNHEY, CDR2 SVGAGI. Trimming cost V 6 bases and J 2 bases, with 16 bases left between them. With a J-beta primer mix and a sample-barcoded 5' primer, a second PCR ran about 6 to 11 cycles. Each TCR beta cDNA got a 12-nucleotide random molecular identifier. TCRdb reanalysed the 5' RACE reads using MiXCR and keeps one entry per CDR3 protein. The sample records almost 550,000 distinct CDR3 sequences, approximately 25% being singletons. This sample also appeared in a second study, on T cells of mothers and their children.

This receptor was taken from a boy aged 5-17 years in good health. The V call is TRBV6-5, the J call TRBJ2-5; a weak D match, TRBD2 (6 bases). The source material was blood. The CDR3 DNA follows: TGTGCCAGCAGAAAGTTAGCGGAACTTCAAGAGACCCAGTACTTC. Translation: CASRKLAELQETQYF.